The clone carrying this T cell receptor beta chain was counted many times. This sample stems from a study of spatial heterogeneity in lung cancer. The time point: sample taken at primary tumor resection. From tumor, nontumor lung or frozen PBMC, whole RNA was taken unsorted for sequencing. TCRdb recomputed calls from the 5' RACE reads with MiXCR, one row per CDR3 protein. Among tens of thousands of distinct CDR3 sequences listed, approximately 3% were seen once. There are 16 residues in the CDR3. Germline V gene sequence: CDR1 SGHNT, CDR2 YYREEE (reference sequence). V lost 4 bases and J lost 7; bases outside the gene matches: 9.

Source: normal lung tissue next to the tumor, taken at surgery. The genes are TRBV5-4 and TRBJ1-6; 9 positions agree with TRBD1. This clonotype was obtained from a male donor with early-stage non-small cell lung cancer. DNA of the CDR3: TGTGCCAGCAGCACCTATACAGGGGGCGAGAATTCACCCCTCCACTTT. It yields the protein CASSTYTGGENSPLHF.